Listed here are 13 T cell receptor beta chains from one sample, sequenced in a study of blood T cell repertoires in COVID-19. TCRdb's table, derived via immunoSEQ multiplex PCR, lists solely in-frame clones and lacks some. The sample lists 250,000 to 300,000 clones, roughly 80% occurring once. The specimen sequenced was peripheral blood. These receptors were collected from a man aged 55 to 70 who had recovered from COVID-19.

The chain has TRBV19 and TRBJ1-1; D unresolved. Between the trimmed V and J ends, which lost 3 bases and 6 bases, there was a span of 14 bases. This CDR3 has 14 residues. Germline assignment: CDR1 LNHDA and CDR2 SQIVND (reference sequence). CDR3 sequence: CASSIQHPGAEAFF. In nucleotides, the CDR3 is TGTGCCAGTAGTATTCAGCACCCGGGTGCTGAAGCTTTCTTT.

This clone was counted once. The CDR3 region is CASSVTGGENTEAFF. Written as DNA, the CDR3 is TGTGCCAGCAGTGTCACCGGGGGAGAGAACACTGAAGCTTTCTTT. J is TRBJ1-1 and V is TRBV9; possible D gene TRBD1, 5 bases. The CDR3 has 15 amino acids. V lost 5 bases to trimming and J lost 1 base, with 15 bases between them. Germline lookup yields CDR1 SGDLS and CDR2 YYNGEE.

The chain links TRBV9 to TRBJ2-7, with D unclear. V was trimmed by 5 bases and J by 6 bases, leaving 21 bases between them. Per the germline V gene, CDR1 is SGDLS and CDR2 is YYNGEE. The CDR3 runs to 15 residues. DNA of the CDR3: TGTGCCAGCAGTAGAACATTGGCCCTTTCGGGCGAGCAGTACTTC. This encodes CASSRTLALSGEQYF.

J is TRBJ2-7 and V is TRBV12-3 or TRBV12-4; D is possibly TRBD2 (6 bases). The CDR3 contains 13 residues. Trimming pared 6 bases from V and 6 bases from J, leaving 15 bases between. The CDR3 here is CASSLKVEGEQYF. The CDR3 nucleotides read TGTGCCAGCAGCTTAAAGGTGGAGGGCGAGCAGTACTTC.

J is TRBJ1-1 and V is TRBV2; D might be TRBD1 (5 bases). The CDR3 has 11 residues. The V gene's germline CDR1 is SNHLY and CDR2 FYNNEI. V shed 7 bases and J shed 5 bases, with 8 bases lying between them. This CDR3 is CASKEGTEAFF. The CDR3 nucleotides are TGTGCCAGCAAGGAGGGGACTGAAGCTTTCTTT.

V is TRBV4-1 and J is TRBJ2-7; 16 bases map to TRBD2. J gave up 3 bases and V 2 bases, and 13 bases lay outside the gene matches. This CDR3 contains 20 residues. Germline CDR1 is MGHRA and CDR2 is YSYEKL. The CDR3 coding sequence is TGCGCCAGCAGCCAATTCTCCGGGACTAGCGGGAGGGCCGATGTCTACGAGCAGTACTTC. Protein: CASSQFSGTSGRADVYEQYF.

This rearrangement joins TRBV27 to TRBJ2-7, with 11 bases aligning to TRBD2. Germline trimming cut 2 bases from V and 3 bases from J; bases unmatched to any gene: 6. The CDR3 covers 16 residues. Germline lookup yields CDR1 MNHEY and CDR2 SMNVEV (reference sequence). The DNA of the CDR3 is TGTGCCAGCAGTTTACGGACTAGCGGGTTTGTCTACGAGCAGTACTTC. Amino acids: CASSLRTSGFVYEQYF.

This clone appeared a few times. The V and J genes are TRBV4-2 and TRBJ2-1; 8 positions match TRBD2. The CDR3 spans 17 residues. V shed 2 bases and J 4 bases; nucleotides not matched to a gene: 10. Germline V gene lookup returns CDR1 LGHNA and CDR2 YNFKEQ. The CDR3 DNA reads TGTGCCAGCAGCCAAACACGGGGGGGAGTAGGGTACAATGAGCAGTTCTTC. Its protein product is CASSQTRGGVGYNEQFF.

This clone has only a few counts. The rearrangement links TRBV7-8 to TRBJ2-3; D gene unclear. Trimming stripped 2 bases from V and 6 bases from J, with 6 bases between. Germline V gene data show CDR1 as SGHVS and CDR2 as FQNEAQ. CDR3 size: 12 residues. CDR3: CASSLIGDTQYF. In DNA form, the CDR3 reads TGTGCCAGCAGCTTAATTGGCGATACGCAGTATTTT.

The rearrangement joins TRBV5-1 to TRBJ2-3, with TRBD2 identical over 7 bases. This CDR3 is built from 16 residues. Germline assignment: CDR1 SGHRS and CDR2 YFSETQ. V lost 2 bases, J lost 0 bases, and 6 bases stayed unmatched. CDR3 in amino acids: CASSFQPGGSTDTQYF. The CDR3 bases are TGCGCCAGCAGCTTCCAACCGGGAGGAAGCACAGATACGCAGTATTTT.

V usage is TRBV5-1 and J usage is TRBJ1-1; D is undetermined. Germline assignment: CDR1 SGHRS and CDR2 YFSETQ. V was pared by 0 bases and J by 2 bases, with 8 bases between. The length of the CDR3 is 14 residues. The CDR3 sequence: CASSLARGNTEAFF. DNA of the CDR3: TGCGCCAGCAGCTTGGCCAGAGGCAACACTGAAGCTTTCTTT. Full variable domain (missing parts from reference TRBV5-1 and TRBJ1-1): KAGVTQTPRYLIKTRGQQVTLSCSPISGHRSVSWYQQTPGQGLQFLFEYFSETQRNKGNFPGRFSGRQFSNSRSEMNVSTLELGDSALYLCASSLARGNTEAFFGQGTRLTVV.

This sequence joins TRBV6-5 and TRBJ2-7; TRBD1 aligns across 8 bases. The CDR3 sequence is 15 residues long. Germline trimming cut 6 bases from V and 6 bases from J; bases unmatched to any gene: 13. Per germline, CDR1 MNHEY and CDR2 SVGAGI. The CDR3, as DNA: TGTGCCAGCAGCCAACGGACAGGGTTGCCCCTCGAGCAGTACTTC. Residues: CASSQRTGLPLEQYF.

This clone has only one observation. This chain uses TRBV19 with TRBJ2-1, with 8 bases aligning to TRBD2. This CDR3 spans 17 amino acids. Germline CDR1 reads LNHDA; CDR2 reads SQIVND (reference sequence). J gave up 8 bases and V 2 bases, and 14 bases lay outside the gene matches. CDR3 nucleotide sequence: TGTGCCAGTAGTATAACGAGAAGAACGGGAGGGGGGGATGAGCAGTTCTTC. Protein product: CASSITRRTGGGDEQFF. Complete variable domain (other parts from reference TRBV19 and TRBJ2-1): DGGITQSPKYLFRKEGQNVTLSCEQNLNHDAMYWYRQDPGQGLRLIYYSQIVNDFQKGDIAEGYSVSREKKESFPLTVTSAQKNPTAFYLCASSITRRTGGGDEQFFGPGTRLTVL.